This entry lists 2 T cell receptor beta chains sequenced from one sample in a study of cytomegalovirus exposure and HLA in healthy donors. The PCR ran on 60 Vbeta and 13 Jbeta primers. Repertoires were generated with immunoSEQ multiplex PCR, while TCRdb's copy carries only in-frame clones and drops some. Altogether about 150,000 clones are present, over 55% being singletons, with the ten largest covering approximately 2%. Sequencing used PBMCs. The receptors originated from a man between 40 and 49 years old in good health and CMV-seronegative.

Here the CDR3 reads CASSLGGHNNSPLHF. CDR3 in DNA: TGTGCCAGCAGCTTGGGGGGTCACAATAATTCACCCCTCCACTTT. This rearrangement joins TRBV7-9 to TRBJ1-6, with D maybe TRBD1 (5 bases). Trimming took 3 bases from V and 5 from J, leaving 11 bases between them. The CDR3 is 15 amino acids. In germline, CDR1 is SEHNR, CDR2 FQNEAQ (reference sequence).

In regard to this clone: One end of the junction fails to match germline, which may point to a read error. The chain carries TRBV6-1 and TRBJ1-5; a weak D match, TRBD1 (6 bases). Germline V gene data show CDR1 as MNHNS and CDR2 as SASEGT. The CDR3 has 13 amino acids. The CDR3 sequence: CASSIRGDQPQNF. As DNA, the CDR3 is TGTGCCAGCAGTATCAGGGGCGATCAGCCCCAGAATTTT.